These 30 T cell receptor beta chains share one sample of origin, sequenced in a study of T cells in Graves' hyperthyroidism and ophthalmopathy. Amplification yielded TCR beta CDR3 regions, with RNA transcripts as the source. Carried out on the TCR CDR3, a first-round RT-PCR used the HTBI primer set. TCRdb itself ran the multiplex PCR reads through MiXCR, one entry per CDR3 protein. The repertoire holds hundreds of thousands of distinct CDR3 sequences, more than 30% seen once, with 8.9% in the top ten. Sequences were obtained from blood. The receptor source for this set is a man in his late teens or twenties with Graves' hyperthyroidism.

This rearrangement joins TRBV2 to TRBJ1-2, with 7 bases that match TRBD1. The CDR3 is 13 amino acids. Germline-derived CDR1 and CDR2 are SNHLY and FYNNEI. V was clipped by 9 bases and J by 4 bases; unmatched bases: 8. The CDR3 nucleotides read TGTGCCAGTGCACAGGGGAGTGCCTATGGCTACACCTTC. Translated, it gives CASAQGSAYGYTF.

The table lists this clonotype with a few counts. The chain has TRBV14 and TRBJ1-4; no definite D call. From germline, CDR1 is SGHDN and CDR2 FVKESK. CDR3 length equals 17 residues. Trimming removed 0 bases from V and 4 bases from J, with 15 bases in between. The DNA for the CDR3 is TGTGCCAGCAGCCAAGATCCTTACAGATCCTTTAATGAAAAACTGTTTTTT. Translation: CASSQDPYRSFNEKLFF.

About this clonotype itself: The junction departs from the called germline gene at one end, perhaps through a read error. This chain uses TRBV7-3 with TRBJ1-2; 9 bases are shared with TRBD1. The germline V gene has CDR1 SGHTA and CDR2 FQGTGA. This CDR3 contains 15 residues. CDR3 sequence reads: CASSSAGTGNYGYTF. CDR3 coding DNA: TGCGCCAGCAGCTCCGCCGGGACAGGGAACTATGGCTACACCTTC.

J is TRBJ2-2 and V is TRBV20-1; maybe TRBD2 (6 bases). CDR1 DFQATT and CDR2 SNEGSKA come from the germline V gene (reference sequence). The CDR3 is 14 amino acids. V lost 3 bases and J lost 3, with 11 bases in between. The DNA for the CDR3 is TGCAGTGCTAGGTATAGCGGCTACACCGGGGAGCTGTTTTTT. Amino acids: CSARYSGYTGELFF.

This clonotype is a singleton in its sample. This may be a read error: a much more frequent sequence differs by one nucleotide. The chain has TRBV5-4 and TRBJ1-6, with TRBD1 as a possible D gene (5 bases). With 3 bases removed from V and 3 bases from J, the gap between germline ends came to 7 bases. The CDR3 covers 14 residues. CDR1 SGHNT and CDR2 YYREEE come from the germline V gene (reference sequence). The CDR3 DNA reads TGTGCCAGCAGCTGGGACCTCTATAATTCACCCCTCCACTTT. This sequence encodes CASSWDLYNSPLHF.

The V gene is TRBV28, the J gene TRBJ1-4; TRBD1 matches 9 bases. CDR1 is MDHEN, CDR2 SYDVKM, per germline. J lost 6 bases, V lost 5 bases, and 4 bases had no gene match. This CDR3 region has 14 residues. CDR3 coding DNA: TGTGCCAGCAGTAACAGGGGGCTGGATGAAAAACTGTTTTTT. It is translated as CASSNRGLDEKLFF. The whole variable domain, filled in from reference TRBV28 and TRBJ1-4, reads DVKVTQSSRYLVKRTGEKVFLECVQDMDHENMFWYRQDPGLGLRLIYFSYDVKMKEKGDIPEGYSVSREKKERFSLILESASTNQTSMYLCASSNRGLDEKLFFGSGTQLSVL.

This chain links TRBV15 with TRBJ1-5; D gene uncertain. The DNA end is more similar to TRBJ2-3, so the J call may be wrong. The germline CDR1 and CDR2 sequences are LNHNV and YYDKDF (reference sequence). This CDR3 region has 13 residues. The CDR3 here is CATSRGGADTQYF. The DNA of the CDR3 is TGTGCCACCAGCAGAGGAGGCGCAGATACGCAGTATTTT.

This clonotype was seen a handful of times. The J gene is TRBJ1-5, the V gene TRBV5-1, with D maybe TRBD1 (5 bases). The V gene's germline CDR1 is SGHRS and CDR2 YFSETQ. This CDR3 region has 15 residues. V lost 4 bases, J lost 3 bases, and 14 bases lay in between. CDR3 in amino acids: CASSPAQGPNQPQHF. CDR3 nucleotide sequence: TGCGCCAGCAGCCCAGCCCAGGGTCCCAATCAGCCCCAGCATTTT.

This clonotype was recorded a few times. The rearrangement uses TRBV7-8 and TRBJ1-4, with 7 positions matching TRBD1. The CDR3 is 16 residues long. The germline V gene has CDR1 SGHVS and CDR2 FQNEAQ. The trim removed 4 bases at V and 0 bases at J, leaving 5 bases unmatched. The CDR3 bases are TGTGCCAGCAGCTCGCGACAGGGAACAACTAATGAAAAACTGTTTTTT. The encoded protein is CASSSRQGTTNEKLFF.

This clonotype was observed many times. The rearrangement links TRBV9 to TRBJ2-5, with TRBD2 matching over 8 bases. This CDR3 comprises 14 residues. From germline, CDR1 is SGDLS and CDR2 YYNGEE. Trimming took 4 bases from V and 4 from J; bases not matched to a gene: 6. CDR3 residues: CASSPRAGAETQYF. CDR3 nucleotide sequence: TGTGCCAGCAGCCCCCGAGCGGGAGCAGAGACCCAGTACTTC.

This clonotype was seen at least ten times. The chain uses TRBV6-5 and TRBJ1-6; D call uncertain. The CDR3 consists of 13 residues. Germline CDR1 is MNHEY and CDR2 is SVGAGI. With 5 bases removed from V and 10 bases from J, the gap between germline ends came to 12 bases. CDR3 in DNA: TGTGCCAGCAGTGACTATGACTCGTCACCCCTCCACTTT. The encoded protein is CASSDYDSSPLHF.

This clonotype was seen a few times. The chain has TRBV19 and TRBJ2-7, with a possible D match to TRBD1 (6 bases). The germline V and J ends were trimmed by 3 bases and 3 bases, with 12 bases remaining between them. The CDR3 has 14 residues. Germline CDR1 reads LNHDA; CDR2 reads SQIVND (reference sequence). Here the CDR3 DNA reads TGTGCCAGTAGTATTTCAGGACAGCTCTACGAGCAGTACTTC. This encodes CASSISGQLYEQYF.

This clonotype was detected ten times or more. This chain connects TRBV20-1 to TRBJ1-4; D perhaps matches TRBD1 (5 bases). Per the germline V gene, CDR1 is DFQATT and CDR2 is SNEGSKA (reference sequence). V gave up 4 bases and J gave up 8 bases, with 14 bases separating them. CDR3 length: 13 residues. As DNA, the CDR3 is TGCAGTGCTAAGGGAGGGGTTGGGGAAAAACTGTTTTTT. Protein sequence: CSAKGGVGEKLFF.

Ten or more counts support this clonotype. CDR3 loop: CASSDGETQYF. Written as DNA, the CDR3 is TGTGCCAGCAGTGACGGAGAGACCCAGTACTTC. The chain uses TRBV25-1 and TRBJ2-5; D remains unclear. This CDR3 has 11 amino acids. V was trimmed by 3 bases and J by 4 bases, leaving 3 bases between them. Germline loops: CDR1 MGHDK, CDR2 SYGVNS.

The gene calls are TRBV29-1 and TRBJ2-3, with D possibly TRBD1 on 6 matching bases. The length of the CDR3 is 14 residues. Germline assignment: CDR1 SQVTM and CDR2 ANQGSEA. V was trimmed by 2 bases and J by 1 base, leaving 10 bases between them. CDR3 protein: CSVETGMGTDTQYF. The CDR3 bases are TGCAGCGTTGAAACAGGGATGGGCACAGATACGCAGTATTTT.

V usage is TRBV29-1 and J usage is TRBJ1-2, with D possibly being TRBD1 (5 bases). V lost 8 bases, J lost 8 bases, and 12 bases lay in between. The CDR3 totals 10 residues. CDR1 is SQVTM and CDR2 is ANQGSEA in the germline V gene. This chain's CDR3 is CSTSKGGYTF. CDR3 sequence (DNA): TGCAGCACCTCAAAGGGGGGCTACACCTTC.

This clonotype was seen only a few times. V usage is TRBV20-1 and J usage is TRBJ1-6; the match to TRBD1 covers 8 bases. The CDR3 length is 13 residues. Germline V gives CDR1 DFQATT, CDR2 SNEGSKA (reference sequence). J was trimmed by 8 bases and V by 6 bases; bases with no gene match: 6. In DNA form, the CDR3 reads TGCAGTGCGAGACAGGGGCCGGATTCACCCCTCCACTTT. Translation: CSARQGPDSPLHF.

The J gene is TRBJ1-1, the V gene TRBV3-1; 10 bases are shared with TRBD1. CDR1 LGHDT and CDR2 YNNKEL come from the germline V gene (reference sequence). V dropped 3 bases and J dropped 11; count of bases not matched to a gene: 6. The CDR3 runs 13 residues. The CDR3 DNA reads as TGTGCCAGCAGCCACGGGACAGGGGTGTGGGCTTTCTTT. Translated: CASSHGTGVWAFF.

The V and J genes are TRBV5-1 and TRBJ1-1; the D is unclear. This CDR3 has 14 amino acids. Germline V gene data show CDR1 as SGHRS and CDR2 as YFSETQ. Between the trimmed V and J ends, which lost 1 base and 4 bases, there was a span of 11 bases. The CDR3 region is CASSLTGVSTEAFF. The CDR3, as DNA: TGCGCCAGCAGCTTGACCGGGGTGAGCACTGAAGCTTTCTTT.

Concerning this clonotype itself: Just one base apart from a much larger clone, this may be a read error. V usage is TRBV25-1 and J usage is TRBJ2-7; a weak D match, TRBD1 (6 bases). Trimming left V 8 bases short and J 1 base short, with 15 bases between. The CDR3 consists of 14 residues. CDR1 is MGHDK, CDR2 SYGVNS, per germline. CDR3 residues: CASGRRGNSYEQYF. In DNA, the CDR3 is TGTGCCAGCGGCCGCAGGGGAAATTCCTACGAGCAGTACTTC.

The V call is TRBV6-1, the J call TRBJ1-2; TRBD1 matches 7 bases. Trimming cost V 1 base and J 13 bases; bases outside gene matches: 6. The V gene's germline CDR1 is MNHNS and CDR2 SASEGT. The CDR3 runs to 12 residues. The CDR3 DNA sequence: TGTGCCAGCAGTGAAGTGGGGACAGACCGCACCTTC. Protein sequence: CASSEVGTDRTF.

The V gene is TRBV19, the J gene TRBJ2-2, with D hard to call. The CDR3 is made up of 15 amino acids. V was pared by 0 bases and J by 3 bases, with 8 bases between. From germline, CDR1 is LNHDA and CDR2 SQIVND (reference sequence). The CDR3 loop is CASSIEDGYTGELFF. The DNA of the CDR3 is TGTGCCAGTAGTATAGAGGACGGTTACACCGGGGAGCTGTTTTTT.

There are many counts of this clonotype. The chain is built from TRBV2 and TRBJ2-6; 7 nucleotides align to TRBD1. This CDR3 comprises 16 residues. The germline CDR1 and CDR2 sequences are SNHLY and FYNNEI. After removal of 2 bases from V and 2 bases from J, the junction contained 3 bases not matched to a gene. CDR3 in DNA: TGTGCCAGCAGTGAATCGACAGGGACTGGGGCCAACGTCCTGACTTTC. It yields the protein CASSESTGTGANVLTF. The full variable domain, in which reference TRBV2 and TRBJ2-6 provide the parts outside the CDR3, is EPEVTQTPSHQVTQMGQEVILRCVPISNHLYFYWYRQILGQKVEFLVSFYNNEISEKSEIFDDQFSVERPDGSNFTLKIRSTKLEDSAMYFCASSESTGTGANVLTFGAGSRLTVL.

This clonotype has a handful of counts. The chain uses TRBV20-1 and TRBJ2-7; 9 nucleotides line up with TRBD2. V shed 3 bases, J shed 4 bases, and the junction held 7 bases outside the gene matches. The CDR3 loop spans 14 amino acids. Germline V CDR1 and CDR2: DFQATT, SNEGSKA (reference sequence). Written as DNA, the CDR3 is TGCAGTGCTAGTCACAGGACTAGCGATTACGAGCAGTACTTC. Its protein product is CSASHRTSDYEQYF.

The rearrangement uses TRBV10-2 and TRBJ1-4; D is uncertain. The germline CDR1 and CDR2 sequences are WSHSY and SAAADI. This CDR3 has 16 residues. V was pared by 4 bases and J by 8 bases, with 20 bases between. The CDR3 loop reads CASSASEGGFGEKLFF. CDR3 in DNA: TGCGCCAGCAGTGCCAGCGAAGGCGGGTTTGGCGAAAAACTGTTTTTT.

The chain uses TRBV2 and TRBJ2-2; 16 positions agree with TRBD2. V lost 8 bases and J lost 6; bases outside the gene matches: 3. This CDR3 has 15 amino acids. Per the germline V gene, CDR1 is SNHLY and CDR2 is FYNNEI. CDR3: CASGGLAGGPGELFF. CDR3 coding DNA: TGTGCCAGCGGGGGACTAGCGGGAGGGCCCGGGGAGCTGTTTTTT.

The chain has TRBV7-4 and TRBJ2-5; TRBD2 is a possible D gene (6 bases). CDR3 size: 16 residues. V was pared by 5 bases and J by 2 bases, with 18 bases between. Germline CDR1 SGHVT, CDR2 SQSDAQ. CDR3 amino acids: CASSGGPIAGQETQYF. In nucleotides, the CDR3 is TGTGCCAGCAGCGGAGGGCCAATAGCAGGGCAAGAGACCCAGTACTTC.

This clonotype was observed at least ten times. The chain is built from TRBV20-1 and TRBJ1-5; D is unclear. The V end was cut by 0 bases, the J end by 7 bases, with 13 bases between. CDR3 length equals 14 residues. The germline CDR1 and CDR2 sequences are DFQATT and SNEGSKA (reference sequence). CDR3 amino acids: CSARDPRTGQPQHF. In DNA form, the CDR3 reads TGCAGTGCTAGAGATCCTAGGACCGGGCAGCCCCAGCATTTT.

Notes on this clonotype: A clone one base away is much larger, so this may be a read error. The genes are TRBV10-3 and TRBJ2-5, with D unresolved. Germline values: CDR1 ENHRY, CDR2 SYGVKD. CDR3 size: 13 residues. With 8 bases removed from V and 4 bases from J, the gap between germline ends came to 14 bases. CDR3 coding DNA: TGTGCCATCGAGACTGGGCCAGGAGAGACCCAGTACTTC. Encoded protein: CAIETGPGETQYF.

This clonotype was detected only once. Given a much more abundant clone one base away, this may be a read error. The rearrangement joins TRBV7-2 to TRBJ2-7; D remains unclear. Germline CDR1 is SGHTA and CDR2 is FQGNSA. The CDR3 consists of 16 residues. The CDR3 nucleotides are TGCGCCAGCAGCTTGGATGCGACGGAGCGTTCCTGCGAGCAGTACTTC. The encoded protein is CASSLDATERSCEQYF. Supplemented by reference TRBV7-2 and TRBJ2-7, the full variable domain reads GAGVSQSPSNKVTEKGKDVELRCDPISGHTALYWYRQSLGQGLEFLIYFQGNSAPDKSGLPSDRFSAERTGGSVSTLTIQRTQQEDSAVYLCASSLDATERSCEQYFGPGTRLTVT.